These T cell receptor beta chains were read from a single sample in a study of vaccination effects on CD4 cells after COVID-19. The antigens for these receptors are not known. Clones were sequenced by immunoSEQ multiplex PCR, and TCRdb holds only the in-frame ones, with some missing. The sample contains about 32,000 clones, under 75% of which appear only once. The sequenced sample was CD4+ T cells from PBMCs cultured with HCoV-229E spike peptides, obtained after COVID-19 vaccination. All receptors come from a human donor who received a COVID-19 vaccine. CDR3s include the opening cysteine and the closing phenylalanine or tryptophan. A D gene is named only where the DNA matches it firmly. For some rows the clone size is stated as once, few or many, or as a class when expanded; others skip it.

CDR3 length	V gene	D gene	J gene	clone size	CDR3 DNA	CDR3 protein
16	TRBV2	-	TRBJ2-2	-	TGTGCCAGTTCGATCCGGCAGGGCCGGAACACCGGGGAGCTGTTTTTT	CASSIRQGRNTGELFF
15	TRBV5-1	-	TRBJ2-1	-	TGCGCCAGCAGCGAGGGATCAAGCTCCTACAATGAGCAGTTCTTC	CASSEGSSSYNEQFF
13	TRBV5-1	TRBD1	TRBJ1-2	-	TGCGCCAGCAGCCCACAGGGGAACTATGGCTACACCTTC	CASSPQGNYGYTF
15	TRBV7-9	-	TRBJ1-2	-	TGTGCCAGCAGCCCGCCCCGCACGATGGACTATGGCTACACCTTC	CASSPPRTMDYGYTF
11	TRBV20-1	-	TRBJ2-7	-	TGCAGTGTTCGAGCGGCCTACGAGCAGTACTTC	CSVRAAYEQYF
16	TRBV6-6	TRBD1	TRBJ2-7	-	TGTGCCAGCAGCCCGCCGACAGGGATGGGCTCCTACGAGCAGTACTTC	CASSPPTGMGSYEQYF
14	TRBV7-9	-	TRBJ1-1	few	TGTGCCAGCAGCCTAGGAGGCCTGCGCACTGAAGCTTTCTTT	CASSLGGLRTEAFF
14	TRBV3-1/TRBV3-2	-	TRBJ1-1	-	TGTGCCAGCAGCCAAGGGCAGATGAACACTGAAGCTTTCTTT	CASSQGQMNTEAFF
17	TRBV7-2	TRBD2	TRBJ2-2	-	TGTGCCTCTCGCAGGACTAGCGGGTTCGCGAACACCGGGGAGCTGTTTTTT	CASRRTSGFANTGELFF
16	TRBV4-2	-	TRBJ1-4	-	TGTGCCAGCAGCCCAGGGAACAGTGCAACTAATGAAAAACTGTTTTTT	CASSPGNSATNEKLFF
15	TRBV11-2	TRBD2	TRBJ2-1	-	TGTGCCAGCAGCCCAGGAGCGGGGACGCACAATGAGCAGTTCTTC	CASSPGAGTHNEQFF
14	TRBV12-5	-	TRBJ2-7	-	TGTGCTAGTGTTCGAACAGGAGGAACCTACGAGCAGTACTTC	CASVRTGGTYEQYF
15	TRBV10-1	TRBD1	TRBJ1-1	-	TGCGCCAGCAGCGACGTTCGGACAGGGGGCACTGAAGCTTTCTTT	CASSDVRTGGTEAFF
15	TRBV5-1	-	TRBJ2-7	-	TGCGCCAGCAGCTTAGGGGGGACACAACGTTACGAGCAGTACTTC	CASSLGGTQRYEQYF
13	TRBV6-5	TRBD1	TRBJ1-6	-	TGTGCCAGCGCAGACAGGGACAATTCACCCCTCCACTTT	CASADRDNSPLHF
16	TRBV6-6	TRBD1	TRBJ1-1	-	TGTGCCAGCAGTCGACAGGGGGAATTAAGGCTTATTGAAGCTTTCTTT	CASSRQGELRLIEAFF
14	TRBV14	-	TRBJ2-3	few	TGTGCCAGCAGCCAAGATCGATCGGCAGATACGCAGTATTTT	CASSQDRSADTQYF
12	TRBV19	TRBD2	TRBJ2-7	few	TGTGCCTGCCAGGAGGCGGGAGGAGAGCAGTACTTC	CACQEAGGEQYF
15	TRBV6-4	TRBD2	TRBJ2-3	-	TGTGCCAGCAGTGACTTAGCGGGAGGGCCAGATACGCAGTATTTT	CASSDLAGGPDTQYF
16	TRBV25-1	TRBD1	TRBJ1-2	-	TGTGCCAGCAGTGAATCGCGACAGGGGGCAGGCTATGGCTACACCTTC	CASSESRQGAGYGYTF
14	TRBV5-1	TRBD1	TRBJ1-1	-	TGCGCCAGCAGCCAGACAGGGAGCGACACTGAAGCTTTCTTT	CASSQTGSDTEAFF
15	TRBV7-9	-	TRBJ1-6	-	TGTGCCAGCAGCCCCGGGGAACAGAAGAATTCACCCCTCCACTTT	CASSPGEQKNSPLHF
13	TRBV10-3	-	TRBJ2-5	-	TGTGCCATCAGTGGGAACAGTCAAGAGACCCAGTACTTC	CAISGNSQETQYF
15	TRBV11-3	-	TRBJ1-1	-	TGTGCCAGCAGGATGCTTAATTCCGGGAACACTGAAGCTTTCTTT	CASRMLNSGNTEAFF
16	TRBV9	-	TRBJ2-3	-	TGTGCCAGCAGCGTGGTGGGAGGCCAAAGCACAGATACGCAGTATTTT	CASSVVGGQSTDTQYF
11	TRBV6-6	-	TRBJ2-7	-	TGTGCCAGCAGTTACAGATACGAGCAGTACTTC	CASSYRYEQYF
15	TRBV5-6	TRBD2	TRBJ2-5	-	TGTGCCAGCAGCTTGGATGATAGCGGGGTAGAGACCCAGTACTTC	CASSLDDSGVETQYF
14	TRBV2	-	TRBJ2-3	-	TGTGCCAGCATGGTCGAGGCTAGCACAGATACGCAGTATTTT	CASMVEASTDTQYF
17	TRBV14	-	TRBJ1-6	few	TGTGCCAGCAGCCAAGATCTCGGGACCACCAATAATTCACCCCTCCACTTT	CASSQDLGTTNNSPLHF
16	TRBV19	TRBD2	TRBJ2-1	-	TGTGCCAGTAGTATTTGGCCTAGCGGGAGGGCCGGTGAGCAGTTCTTC	CASSIWPSGRAGEQFF